The following is a TCR beta chain sequence with its context. Its antigen is undetermined. The record originates from a study of T cells after posttransplantation cyclophosphamide. Study results and limitations: Blood and skin or GI T cell repertoires showed limited TRB overlap. Recipient CMV seropositivity and CMV reactivation strongly tracked TRB clonality.

Cyclophosphamide on days +3 and +4 followed busulfan-fludarabine conditioning and a marrow graft. Sequencing used immunoSEQ multiplex PCR; TCRdb keeps in-frame clones, though not all of them. The table has around 17,000 clones, roughly 81% seen once. The sequence was obtained from a female patient in her forties or fifties who received an allogeneic stem cell transplant from a related donor, was CMV-positive, and had no GVHD. The graft donor may be the source of some T cells. The sequences come from CD8+ T cells sorted from PBMCs, collected 1,900 to 2,000 days after a stem cell transplant with posttransplant cyclophosphamide.

Written as DNA, the CDR3 is TGCGCCAGCAGCCAACGCGGACTAGAAGAGACCCAGTACTTC. Amino acid sequence: CASSQRGLEETQYF. The chain is built from TRBV4-1 and TRBJ2-5; TRBD2 matches 7 bases. Germline V gives CDR1 MGHRA, CDR2 YSYEKL. V lost 2 bases and J lost 3; bases outside the gene matches: 3. CDR3 length: 14 residues.